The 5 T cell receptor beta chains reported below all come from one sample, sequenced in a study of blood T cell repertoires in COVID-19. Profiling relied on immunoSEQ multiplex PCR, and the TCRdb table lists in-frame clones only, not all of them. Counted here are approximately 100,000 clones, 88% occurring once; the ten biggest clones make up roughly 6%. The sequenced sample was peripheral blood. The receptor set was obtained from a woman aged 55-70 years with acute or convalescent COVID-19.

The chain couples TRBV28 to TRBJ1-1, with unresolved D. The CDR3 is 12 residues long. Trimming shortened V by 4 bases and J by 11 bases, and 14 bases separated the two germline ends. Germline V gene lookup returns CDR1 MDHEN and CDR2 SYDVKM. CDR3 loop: CASSSTQPGAFF. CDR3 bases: TGTGCCAGCAGTTCGACTCAGCCGGGGGCTTTCTTT.

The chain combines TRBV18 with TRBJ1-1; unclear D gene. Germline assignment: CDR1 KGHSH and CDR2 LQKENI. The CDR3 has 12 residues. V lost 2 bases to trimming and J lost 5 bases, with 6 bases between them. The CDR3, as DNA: TGTGCCAGCTCACCAATGGCAACTGAAGCTTTCTTT. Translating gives CASSPMATEAFF.

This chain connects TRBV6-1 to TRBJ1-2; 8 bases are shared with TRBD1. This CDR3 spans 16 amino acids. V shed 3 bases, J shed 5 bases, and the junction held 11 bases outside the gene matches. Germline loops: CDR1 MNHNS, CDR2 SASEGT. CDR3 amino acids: CASSDTKQGGDYGYTF. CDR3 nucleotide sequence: TGTGCCAGCAGTGACACTAAACAGGGGGGAGATTATGGCTACACCTTC.

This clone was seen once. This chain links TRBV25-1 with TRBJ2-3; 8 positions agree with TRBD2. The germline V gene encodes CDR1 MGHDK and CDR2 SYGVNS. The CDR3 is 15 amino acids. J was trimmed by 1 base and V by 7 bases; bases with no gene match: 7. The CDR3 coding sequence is TGTGCCAGCACTCCCAGCGGGAGAGGCACAGATACGCAGTATTTT. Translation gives CASTPSGRGTDTQYF.

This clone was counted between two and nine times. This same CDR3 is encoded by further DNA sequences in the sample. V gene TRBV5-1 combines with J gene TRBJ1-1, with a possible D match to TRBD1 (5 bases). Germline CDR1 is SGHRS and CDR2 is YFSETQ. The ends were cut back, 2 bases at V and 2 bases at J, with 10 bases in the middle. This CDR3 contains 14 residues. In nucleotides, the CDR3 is TGCGCCAGCAGCTTTTCGCAGGGAAACACTGAAGCTTTCTTT. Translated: CASSFSQGNTEAFF.